Presented here are 9 T cell receptor beta chains from one specimen sequenced in a study of T cell responses to AZD1222 COVID-19 vaccine (dated by TCRdb to about 2021). The time point label of this sample denotes: baseline before first vaccination. The library was generated by the immunoSEQ multiplex PCR assay. TCRdb retrieved this table from immuneACCESS and kept in-frame rearrangements only. Not all clones are present; in checked studies, unresolved V genes account for under half, and no reason is known for the remainder. This sample holds about 130,000 clones; over 90% were observed only once. About 0.91% of the sample comes from the top ten. The sample here was peripheral blood, taken on day 0 of AZD1222 vaccination. These receptors all stem from an adult in good health.

The chain joins TRBV6-5 to TRBJ1-2; D perhaps matches TRBD1 (5 bases). This CDR3 is built from 13 residues. Trimming left V 2 bases short and J 4 bases short, with 8 bases between. Germline-derived CDR1 and CDR2 are MNHEY and SVGAGI. The CDR3 region is CASSYRGPYGYTF. DNA for the CDR3: TGTGCCAGCAGTTACAGGGGCCCCTATGGCTACACCTTC.

This clone was picked up one time. CDR3 amino acids: CASSLSVTNEKLFF. The CDR3 DNA reads TGTGCCAGCAGCCTTAGTGTAACTAATGAAAAACTGTTTTTT. V usage is TRBV3-1 (or the pseudogene TRBV3-2) and J usage is TRBJ1-4; no firm D call. Germline CDR1 is LGHDT and CDR2 is YNNKEL (reference sequence). This CDR3 has 14 residues. Trimming pared 4 bases from V and 1 base from J, leaving 7 bases between.

The chain has TRBV20-1 and TRBJ1-1; D remains ambiguous. Trimming removed 2 bases from V and 3 bases from J, with 4 bases in between. Germline CDR1 DFQATT, CDR2 SNEGSKA (reference sequence). The CDR3 is 11 residues long. Written as DNA, the CDR3 is TGCAGTGCTAGACGAGACACTGAAGCTTTCTTT. Its protein product is CSARRDTEAFF.

The chain links TRBV13 to TRBJ1-2; D is uncertain. Germline values: CDR1 PRHDT, CDR2 FYEKMQ (reference sequence). The ends were cut back, 6 bases at V and 6 bases at J, with 20 bases in the middle. CDR3 size: 15 residues. The CDR3 DNA follows: TGTGCCAGCAGTTCGGAGCTCCACTGGGGTGATGGCTACACCTTC. Amino acid sequence: CASSSELHWGDGYTF.

The chain couples TRBV18 to TRBJ1-1, with TRBD1 matching 9 bases. After removal of 3 bases from V and 6 bases from J, the junction contained 5 bases not matched to a gene. CDR3 length equals 14 residues. Germline assignment: CDR1 KGHSH and CDR2 LQKENI. CDR3 residues: CASSPGTGMAEAFF. CDR3 nucleotides: TGTGCCAGCTCACCCGGGACAGGGATGGCTGAAGCTTTCTTT.

V is TRBV7-8 and J is TRBJ2-7, with D possibly TRBD1 on 5 matching bases. The CDR3 covers 16 residues. Germline V CDR1 and CDR2: SGHVS, FQNEAQ. V was shortened by 6 bases and J by 3 bases, with 21 bases between the two germline ends. The CDR3 loop is CASRPDRPGRNYEQYF. In nucleotides, the CDR3 is TGTGCCAGCAGGCCCGACCGGCCAGGGCGCAACTACGAGCAGTACTTC.

The chain combines TRBV5-5 with TRBJ1-5; D possibly corresponds to TRBD1 (6 bases). V was shortened by 2 bases and J by 3 bases, with 21 bases between the two germline ends. The CDR3 is 18 residues long. Germline assignment: CDR1 SGHKS and CDR2 YYEKEE (reference sequence). For the CDR3, the DNA is TGTGCCAGCAGCTTAGGGGCGAAGGGGGGCGCCTTCAATCAGCCCCAGCATTTT. Amino acids: CASSLGAKGGAFNQPQHF. The full variable domain, its missing parts supplied by reference TRBV5-5 and TRBJ1-5, is DAGVTQSPTHLIKTRGQQVTLRCSPISGHKSVSWYQQVLGQGPQFIFQYYEKEERGRGNFPDRFSARQFPNYSSELNVNALLLGDSALYLCASSLGAKGGAFNQPQHFGDGTRLSIL.

The chain is built from TRBV6-1 and TRBJ2-5, with 12 bases aligning to TRBD2. V shed 7 bases, J shed 5 bases, and the junction held 8 bases outside the gene matches. Germline-derived CDR1 and CDR2 are MNHNS and SASEGT. The CDR3 spans 15 residues. CDR3 in DNA: TGTGCCAGCATCCCTAGCGGGGGGGCTGGTGAGACCCAGTACTTC. The encoded protein is CASIPSGGAGETQYF.

The V gene is TRBV7-9, the J gene TRBJ2-5; D uncertain. Trimming pared 1 base from V and 1 base from J, leaving 7 bases between. Germline-derived CDR1 and CDR2 are SEHNR and FQNEAQ (reference sequence). The CDR3 extends over 14 amino acids. The CDR3 is CASSLVGSQETQYF. CDR3 DNA: TGTGCCAGCAGCTTAGTTGGCAGCCAAGAGACCCAGTACTTC.